This TCR beta chain was obtained from a study of OX40 agonist ivuxolimab in advanced cancers. In the study overall: Eligibility admitted prior anti-PD-1, anti-PD-L1 or anti-CTLA-4 therapy; about 40% had some.

TCRdb's copy holds only in-frame clones and misses some; the assay was immunoSEQ multiplex PCR. The sample lists 90,000 or so clones, 80% to 90% occurring once. V lost 5 bases and J lost 7, with 18 bases in between. Germline V gene lookup returns CDR1 GTSNPN and CDR2 SVGIG (reference sequence). This CDR3 is built from 13 residues. This chain connects TRBV30 to TRBJ2-7; D is possibly TRBD1 or TRBD2 (5 bases each). The TCR sequence derives from an adult with an advanced solid tumor such as melanoma, head and neck, liver or kidney cancer. Sequences were derived from CD4+ or CD8+ T cells sorted from blood, sampled in a trial of the OX40 agonist ivuxolimab. CDR3 DNA sequence: TGTGCCTGGGCCAGAGGGGCCGGGCGGGAGCAGTACTTC. This gives the protein CAWARGAGREQYF.